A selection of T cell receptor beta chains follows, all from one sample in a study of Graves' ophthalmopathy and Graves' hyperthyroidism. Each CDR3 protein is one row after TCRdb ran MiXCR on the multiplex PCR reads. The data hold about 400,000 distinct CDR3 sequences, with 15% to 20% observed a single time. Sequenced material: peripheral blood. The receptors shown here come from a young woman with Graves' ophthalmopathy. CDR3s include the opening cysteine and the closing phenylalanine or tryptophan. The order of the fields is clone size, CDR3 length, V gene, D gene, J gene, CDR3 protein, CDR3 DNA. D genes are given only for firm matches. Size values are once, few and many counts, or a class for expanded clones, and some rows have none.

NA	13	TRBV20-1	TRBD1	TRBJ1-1	CSALRTGDTEAFF	TGCAGTGCTCTCCGGACAGGGGATACTGAAGCTTTCTTT
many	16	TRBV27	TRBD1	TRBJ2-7	CASSLWVGTGYHEQYF	TGTGCCAGCAGTTTATGGGTCGGGACAGGGTACCACGAGCAGTACTTC
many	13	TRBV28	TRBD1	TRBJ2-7	CASSRQGAYGQYF	TGTGCCAGCAGTCGACAGGGGGCCTACGGGCAGTACTTC
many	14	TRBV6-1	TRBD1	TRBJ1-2	CASRPRSGGEGYTF	TGTGCCAGCCGCCCCCGGTCAGGGGGCGAGGGCTACACCTTC
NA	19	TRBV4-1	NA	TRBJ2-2	CASSQDVIGPMTNTGELFF	TGCGCCAGCAGCCAAGATGTGATAGGCCCGATGACGAACACCGGGGAGCTGTTTTTT
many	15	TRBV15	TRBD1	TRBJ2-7	CATSRWDRGRYEQYF	TGTGCCACCAGCAGATGGGACAGGGGGAGGTACGAGCAGTACTTC
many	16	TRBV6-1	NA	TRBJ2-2	CASSDLAQGTAGELFF	TGTGCCAGCAGTGATCTCGCCCAGGGGACGGCCGGGGAGCTGTTTTTT
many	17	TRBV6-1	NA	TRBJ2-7	CASSENLRDEVLNEQYF	TGTGCCAGCAGTGAAAATCTCCGGGACGAAGTTTTGAACGAGCAGTACTTC
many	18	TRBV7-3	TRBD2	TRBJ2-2	CASSSSGSGIGNTGELFF	TGTGCCAGCAGCTCCTCCGGGAGCGGGATAGGGAACACCGGGGAGCTGTTTTTT
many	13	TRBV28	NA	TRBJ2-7	CASTRATAYEQYF	TGTGCCAGCACCCGCGCGACGGCCTACGAGCAGTACTTC
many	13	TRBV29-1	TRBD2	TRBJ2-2	CSGGTSVTGELFF	TGCAGCGGCGGGACTAGCGTAACCGGGGAGCTGTTTTTT
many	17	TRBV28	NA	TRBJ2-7	CASSRTGLTDPRTEQYF	TGTGCCAGCAGCCGAACCGGCTTGACTGACCCGAGGACCGAGCAGTACTTC
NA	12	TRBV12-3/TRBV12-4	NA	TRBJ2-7	CASTRGRYEQYF	TGTGCCAGCACTCGCGGCCGATACGAGCAGTACTTC
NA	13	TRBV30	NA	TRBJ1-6	CAWTALRGSPLHF	TGTGCCTGGACGGCCCTACGCGGCTCACCCCTCCACTTT
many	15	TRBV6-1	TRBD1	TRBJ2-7	CASSEVPGQGSEQYF	TGTGCCAGCAGTGAAGTCCCGGGACAGGGTAGCGAGCAGTACTTC
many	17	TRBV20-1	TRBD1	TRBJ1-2	CSAPSGGRGQPGYGYTF	TGCAGTGCGCCCTCCGGTGGCAGGGGGCAACCCGGTTATGGCTACACCTTC
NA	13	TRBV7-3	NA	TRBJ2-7	CASSAPNGNEQYF	TGTGCCAGCAGCGCACCCAATGGGAACGAGCAGTACTTC
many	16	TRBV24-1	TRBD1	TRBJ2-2	CATSDRQGRNTGELFF	TGTGCCACCAGTGATCGACAGGGGCGAAACACCGGGGAGCTGTTTTTT
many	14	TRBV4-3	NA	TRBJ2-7	CASSQEAGVDEQYF	TGCGCCAGCAGCCAAGAGGCAGGGGTCGACGAGCAGTACTTC
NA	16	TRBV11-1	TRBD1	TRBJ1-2	CASSSHRTGFVDGYTF	TGTGCCAGCAGCTCCCATAGGACAGGGTTCGTGGATGGCTACACCTTC
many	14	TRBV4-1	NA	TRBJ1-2	CASSSRDNNYGYTF	TGCGCCAGCAGCTCACGGGACAATAACTATGGCTACACCTTC
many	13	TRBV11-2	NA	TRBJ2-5	CASSSEGLETQYF	TGTGCCAGCAGCTCAGAGGGGTTGGAGACCCAGTACTTC
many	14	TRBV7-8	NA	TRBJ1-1	CASSLRGGTTEAFF	TGTGCCAGCAGCTTGAGGGGAGGGACCACTGAAGCTTTCTTT
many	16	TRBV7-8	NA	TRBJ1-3	CASSMTGAVSGNTIYF	TGTGCCAGCAGCATGACAGGAGCCGTTTCTGGAAACACCATATATTTT
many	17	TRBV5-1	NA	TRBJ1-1	CASSLDRANRRNTEAFF	TGCGCCAGCAGCTTGGACAGGGCAAATCGAAGGAACACTGAAGCTTTCTTT
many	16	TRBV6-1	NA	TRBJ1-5	CASSPVTGGRGQPQHF	TGTGCCAGCAGCCCGGTTACAGGCGGCCGGGGGCAGCCCCAGCATTTT
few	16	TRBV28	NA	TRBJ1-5	CASSSSGRGSNQPQHF	TGTGCCAGCAGTTCCTCAGGGAGGGGTAGCAATCAGCCCCAGCATTTT
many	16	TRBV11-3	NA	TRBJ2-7	CASSLGPTGMPVEQYF	TGTGCCAGCAGCTTAGGACCCACAGGGATGCCGGTCGAGCAGTACTTC
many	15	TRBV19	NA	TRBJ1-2	CASSIMGASAYGYTF	TGTGCCAGTAGTATAATGGGGGCGTCCGCCTATGGCTACACCTTC
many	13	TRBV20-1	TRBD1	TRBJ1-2	CGTGLPPSSRGTF	TGCGGGACAGGTCTCCCCCCTTCGAGCAGGGGGACTTTC
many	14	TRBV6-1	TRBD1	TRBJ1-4	CATHRQGVDEKLFF	TGTGCCACCCACCGACAGGGGGTTGATGAAAAACTGTTTTTT
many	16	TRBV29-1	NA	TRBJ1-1	CSVDPRGGWMNTEAFF	TGCAGCGTTGATCCCAGGGGTGGTTGGATGAACACTGAAGCTTTCTTT